This record concerns one T cell receptor beta chain sequence. CDR1 and CDR2 (germline): MNHEY, SMNVEV (reference sequence). The CDR3 is made up of 15 amino acids. Unmatched junction bases numbered 6, after V lost 8 bases and J lost 0 bases. This entry is derived from a study of control samples from healthy donors and cancer patients. The assay was immunoSEQ multiplex PCR, and TCRdb's table has in-frame clones only and misses some. Of about 150,000 clones listed, roughly 94% are singletons. The TCR originated in a man aged 40-49 years in good health. The sequencing input was blood. The rearrangement links TRBV27 to TRBJ2-1, with 8 bases aligning to TRBD2. This chain's CDR3 is CASRREGVSYNEQFF. DNA of the CDR3: TGTGCCAGCCGACGGGAGGGTGTCTCCTACAATGAGCAGTTCTTC.